The present T cell receptor beta chain was sequenced within a study of vaccination effects on CD4 cells after COVID-19. Study-wide background: Both of the two convalescent patients gave a sample, one 16 days and one a week before vaccination. The study's findings and limits: Spike-reactive clones in convalescents after vaccination were chiefly newly vaccine-induced.

To note about this clone: Its matching antigen is unknown.

CDR3 length: 17 amino acids. The germline gives CDR1 MGHRA, CDR2 YSYEKL. Trimming shortened V by 1 base and J by 3 bases, and 16 bases separated the two germline ends. Before sequencing, viral peptide pools were used by the ViraFEST assay to expand antigen-specific CD4+ T cells. The authors isolated CD4+ T cells after around 10 days of culture. The person had PCR-confirmed SARS-CoV-2 infection between March and December 2020. The assay was immunoSEQ multiplex PCR, and TCRdb's table has in-frame clones only and misses some. Altogether approximately 40,000 clones are present, approximately 73% being singletons, with the ten largest covering roughly 33%.

This chain uses TRBV4-1 with TRBJ1-5; a weak D match, TRBD1 (5 bases). The sample here was CD4+ T cells from PBMCs cultured with a peptide pool, taken before COVID-19 vaccination. This clonotype was obtained from a human donor who had a prior SARS-CoV-2 infection. This chain's CDR3 is CASSQAGGAILNQPQHF. The CDR3 bases are TGCGCCAGCAGCCAAGCAGGAGGGGCGATCCTCAATCAGCCCCAGCATTTT.